This passage covers 21 T cell receptor beta chains from one sample sequenced in a study of regulatory T cells in long-lasting Graves disease. Time point denoted: persistent/refractory GD, antithyroid drugs over 5 years with positive TRAb. The TCR library used RNA extracted from PBMCs. Researchers made TCR beta libraries by using iRepertoire HTBI primers and running Arm-PCR on CDR3 regions. MiXCR, applied by TCRdb to the multiplex PCR reads, yields one record per CDR3 protein. Among about 660,000 distinct CDR3 sequences, around 30% were seen once, and the ten largest hold roughly 46%. The sequencing used peripheral blood mononuclear cells (PBMCs), collected when the disease was refractory, from a patient treated with antithyroid drugs. The source of these receptors is a female donor with Graves disease.

This clonotype turned up a few times. The rearrangement uses TRBV6-1 and TRBJ2-7, with 10 bases that match TRBD1. V gave up 6 bases and J gave up 4 bases; unmatched junction bases: 6. This CDR3 is 14 amino acids long. Germline V lookup: CDR1 MNHNS, CDR2 SASEGT. The CDR3 DNA is TGTGCCAGCAGGTCGGACAGGGGGGGATACGAGCAGTACTTC. Its translation: CASRSDRGGYEQYF.

This clonotype was recorded at least ten times. The V and J genes are TRBV28 and TRBJ1-5; no definite D call. This CDR3 is 13 amino acids long. V lost 10 bases to trimming and J lost 0 bases, with 10 bases between them. Germline lookup yields CDR1 MDHEN and CDR2 SYDVKM. Here the CDR3 DNA reads TGTGCCACCTCACGGGATAGCAATCAGCCCCAGCATTTT. It codes for CATSRDSNQPQHF. The variable domain in full, with the rest retrieved from reference TRBV28 and TRBJ1-5, is DVKVTQSSRYLVKRTGEKVFLECVQDMDHENMFWYRQDPGLGLRLIYFSYDVKMKEKGDIPEGYSVSREKKERFSLILESASTNQTSMYLCATSRDSNQPQHFGDGTRLSIL.

The chain joins TRBV28 to TRBJ1-6; a possible D gene is TRBD1 (6 bases). The V gene lost 6 bases and the J gene lost 6 bases, with 15 bases spanning the gap. Germline V gene lookup returns CDR1 MDHEN and CDR2 SYDVKM. The CDR3 contains 15 residues. The CDR3 spells CASRPSGTLNSPLHF. The DNA of the CDR3 is TGTGCCAGCAGGCCCTCCGGGACACTTAATTCACCCCTCCACTTT.

The chain has TRBV12-3 or TRBV12-4 and TRBJ1-5; 9 positions match TRBD1. After removal of 3 bases from V and 5 bases from J, the junction contained 2 bases not matched to a gene. The CDR3 runs to 14 residues. The CDR3 region is CASSFGTGYQPQHF. The CDR3 bases are TGTGCCAGCAGTTTTGGGACAGGGTATCAGCCCCAGCATTTT.

The J gene is TRBJ2-7, the V gene TRBV5-5; 7 bases line up with TRBD1. Germline V lookup: CDR1 SGHKS, CDR2 YYEKEE (reference sequence). This CDR3 has 16 amino acids. V lost 4 bases to trimming and J lost 2 bases; unmatched junction nucleotides: 12. This CDR3 reads CASSQTTGTETYEQYF. The CDR3 DNA follows: TGTGCCAGCAGCCAAACAACCGGGACAGAGACCTACGAGCAGTACTTC. The entire variable domain, with the rest obtained from reference TRBV5-5 and TRBJ2-7, is as follows: DAGVTQSPTHLIKTRGQQVTLRCSPISGHKSVSWYQQVLGQGPQFIFQYYEKEERGRGNFPDRFSARQFPNYSSELNVNALLLGDSALYLCASSQTTGTETYEQYFGPGTRLTVT.

The chain is built from TRBV10-3 and TRBJ1-1; 7 bases are shared with TRBD1. Germline V gene data show CDR1 as ENHRY and CDR2 as SYGVKD. V dropped 4 bases and J dropped 6; count of bases not matched to a gene: 8. The CDR3 is 14 amino acids. The CDR3 sequence: CAISVAGTVPEAFF. In DNA, the CDR3 is TGTGCCATCAGTGTAGCCGGGACAGTCCCTGAAGCTTTCTTT.

This clonotype turned up a few times. The chain uses TRBV7-3 and TRBJ1-1; weak D call: TRBD1 (5 bases). From germline, CDR1 is SGHTA and CDR2 FQGTGA. V lost 6 bases, J lost 0 bases, and 11 bases lay in between. This CDR3 comprises 14 residues. The CDR3 sequence is CASRGGGLNTEAFF. The CDR3 nucleotides are TGTGCCAGCAGGGGTGGGGGACTGAACACTGAAGCTTTCTTT.

The sample holds a few counts of this clonotype. The chain recombines TRBV6-1 with TRBJ1-5; D remains unclear. This CDR3 is built from 13 residues. Germline CDR1 reads MNHNS; CDR2 reads SASEGT. V lost 7 bases and J 5 bases, leaving 12 bases between the germline ends. The DNA for the CDR3 is TGTGCCAGCACTCCCGGCCAAGATCAGCCCCAGCATTTT. This gives the protein CASTPGQDQPQHF.

Concerning this clonotype itself: Sequence at one end of the junction differs from germline and may be a read error. The DNA of the CDR3 is TGCGCCAGCAGTGTGACTAGCGGGAGAGGCGAGCAGTACTTC. It yields the protein CASSVTSGRGEQYF. The rearrangement uses TRBV28 and TRBJ2-7; 12 bases line up with TRBD2. This CDR3 is built from 14 residues. Germline V gene lookup returns CDR1 MDHEN and CDR2 SYDVKM.

The rearrangement joins TRBV19 to TRBJ1-5; D is unclear. This CDR3 comprises 14 residues. Trimming took off 7 bases at V and 0 bases at J, with 10 bases between the two ends. Germline V gives CDR1 LNHDA, CDR2 SQIVND (reference sequence). The CDR3 region is CASNGVYSNQPQHF. The CDR3 nucleotides read TGTGCCAGTAATGGGGTTTATAGCAATCAGCCCCAGCATTTT.

Of note for this clonotype: A junction end diverges from the germline sequence, so it may reflect a read error. In DNA form, the CDR3 reads TGTGCCAGCAGCCAACAGGGGACGCGGTCCTACGAGCATTACTTC. Protein product: CASSQQGTRSYEHYF. The chain links TRBV14 to TRBJ2-7; tentatively, D is TRBD1 (6 bases). Germline V lookup: CDR1 SGHDN, CDR2 FVKESK. The CDR3 has 15 amino acids.

This clonotype was found a few times. The chain is built from TRBV2 and TRBJ1-1; possible D gene TRBD1, 5 bases. The length of the CDR3 is 13 residues. V lost 7 bases, J lost 2 bases, and 11 bases lay in between. Per the germline V gene, CDR1 is SNHLY and CDR2 is FYNNEI. This CDR3 is CASKRRDNTEAFF. The DNA for the CDR3 is TGTGCCAGCAAGCGCAGGGATAACACTGAAGCTTTCTTT.

This clonotype was found a few times. The rearrangement links TRBV12-3 or TRBV12-4 to TRBJ2-7, with a weak D call TRBD1 (6 bases). The ends were cut back, 5 bases at V and 5 bases at J, with 10 bases in the middle. This CDR3 has 12 amino acids. This CDR3 reads CASSRTVHEQYF. CDR3 coding DNA: TGTGCCAGCAGTCGGACAGTCCACGAGCAGTACTTC.

At least ten counts were recorded for this clonotype. The chain carries TRBV6-1 and TRBJ2-7; 13 bases are a match to TRBD2. The CDR3 consists of 20 residues. The germline V gene has CDR1 MNHNS and CDR2 SASEGT. The ends lost 1 base at V and 0 bases at J; junction bases unmatched: 12. The CDR3 nucleotides read TGTGCCAGCAGTGAAGAGGGGCCGGGACTAGCGGGATTAACCTCCTACGAGCAGTACTTC. Translation gives CASSEEGPGLAGLTSYEQYF.

The V and J genes are TRBV5-6 and TRBJ1-2; TRBD1 might be the D (5 bases). Looked up from germline, CDR1 is SGHDT and CDR2 is YYEEEE. The germline V and J ends were trimmed by 6 bases and 0 bases, with 18 bases remaining between them. The CDR3 length is 16 residues. CDR3: CASIRASGPSNYGYTF. CDR3 DNA: TGTGCCAGCATCCGAGCTTCAGGGCCCTCTAACTATGGCTACACCTTC.

This clonotype was counted between two and nine times. V and J are TRBV11-2 and TRBJ1-2, with 7 bases matching TRBD1. The CDR3 covers 15 residues. Germline V gives CDR1 SGHAT, CDR2 FQNNGV. V dropped 1 base and J dropped 5; count of bases not matched to a gene: 7. CDR3 DNA sequence: TGTGCCAGCAGCTTAGGGGCAGGGGGGTATTATGGCTACACCTTC. It is translated as CASSLGAGGYYGYTF.

Comments on this clonotype: This likely traces to a read error, being one base from a far larger clone. The chain employs TRBV6-1 and TRBJ2-7, with no clear D. With 5 bases removed from V and 6 bases from J, the gap between germline ends came to 14 bases. CDR3 length: 13 residues. Germline-derived CDR1 and CDR2 are MNHNS and SASEGT. This CDR3 reads CASSYRTQPEQYF. CDR3 sequence (DNA): TGTGCCAGCAGTTACCGAACCCAACCCGAGCAGTACTTC.

In this sample, this clonotype turned up a few times. This chain links TRBV20-1 with TRBJ1-2; D uncertain. Trimming removed 0 bases at V and 4 bases at J, with 12 bases between. The CDR3 covers 14 residues. Germline V gene lookup returns CDR1 DFQATT and CDR2 SNEGSKA (reference sequence). The CDR3 DNA reads as TGCAGTGCTAGAGATCTTATACAGAGCTATGGCTACACCTTC. It encodes CSARDLIQSYGYTF.

About this clonotype itself: A read error is possible here, since a much larger clone lies one base away. This CDR3 fails to terminate in the conserved phenylalanine or tryptophan, so it likely reflects a read error. The chain links TRBV12-3 or TRBV12-4 to TRBJ2-7; no clear D gene. Trimming pared 6 bases from V and 0 bases from J, leaving 18 bases between. CDR3 length: 16 residues. CDR3: CASSLEAPAPSYEQYS. CDR3 nucleotides: TGTGCCAGCAGCCTCGAGGCCCCTGCGCCCTCCTACGAGCAGTACTCC.

This clonotype was picked up a small number of times. In DNA, the CDR3 is TGTGCCAGTAGTACCCCTCCAATCCGGGACAGGGGGCGCGGGCAGCCCCAGCATTTT. As protein: CASSTPPIRDRGRGQPQHF. V usage is TRBV19 and J usage is TRBJ1-5; TRBD1 aligns across 12 bases. The CDR3 runs to 19 residues. V trimming: 4 bases; J trimming: 7 bases; junction bases outside the gene matches: 17. CDR1 and CDR2 from the germline V gene are LNHDA and SQIVND (reference sequence).

V is TRBV18 and J is TRBJ1-2; maybe TRBD1 (5 bases). Trimming left V 3 bases short and J 8 bases short, with 13 bases between. The CDR3 has 13 residues. Germline V gene lookup returns CDR1 KGHSH and CDR2 LQKENI. This CDR3 reads CASSPRDGEGYTF. The CDR3 region has the DNA TGTGCCAGCTCACCCCGGGACGGAGAGGGCTACACCTTC.